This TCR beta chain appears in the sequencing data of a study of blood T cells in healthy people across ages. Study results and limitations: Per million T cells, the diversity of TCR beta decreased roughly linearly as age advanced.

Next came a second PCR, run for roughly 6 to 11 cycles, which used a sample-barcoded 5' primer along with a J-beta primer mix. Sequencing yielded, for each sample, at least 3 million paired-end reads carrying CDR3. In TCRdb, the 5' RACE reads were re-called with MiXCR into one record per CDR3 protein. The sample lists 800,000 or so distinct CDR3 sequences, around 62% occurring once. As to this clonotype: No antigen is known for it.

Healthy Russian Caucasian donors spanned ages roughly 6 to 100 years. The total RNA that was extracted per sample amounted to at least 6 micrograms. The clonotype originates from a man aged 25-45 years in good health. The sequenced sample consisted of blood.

CDR3 DNA: TGTGCCAGCAGGGAGGACAGGACCTCTGGGGCCAACGTCCTGACTTTC. It codes for CASREDRTSGANVLTF. V gene TRBV12-3 or TRBV12-4 combines with J gene TRBJ2-6; the match to TRBD1 covers 7 bases. The CDR3 loop spans 16 amino acids. Germline trimming cut 6 bases from V and 0 bases from J; bases unmatched to any gene: 5.